A selection of T cell receptor beta chains follows, all from one sample in a study of T cell changes during pregnancy in multiple sclerosis. The table came from immunoSEQ multiplex PCR; TCRdb's copy has only in-frame clones and leaves some out. In the table there are 70,000 to 95,000 clones, 93% of which are singletons. Sequences were derived from peripheral blood, sampled in the second trimester of pregnancy. All receptors derive from a female donor with multiple sclerosis, enrolled in a pregnancy study. CDR3s include the opening cysteine and the closing phenylalanine or tryptophan. The D gene is left open where the match is weak. The size of a clone is reported for some rows only, either as once, few or many, or as a class for expanded clones.

j_call: TRBJ2-1; clone_size: once; d_call: .; v_call: TRBV7-9; cdr3_nt: TGTGCCAGCAGCCCCATGAGTCGGGAGCAGTTCTTC; cdr3_aa: CASSPMSREQFF
j_call: TRBJ2-1; clone_size: once; d_call: TRBD1; v_call: TRBV27; cdr3_nt: TGTGCCAGCAGAAACAGGGGCCCCTACAATGAGCAGTTCTTC; cdr3_aa: CASRNRGPYNEQFF
j_call: TRBJ2-3; clone_size: .; d_call: TRBD2; v_call: TRBV6-4; cdr3_nt: TGTGCCAGCAGTACTAGCGGGGGGAACACAGATACGCAGTATTTT; cdr3_aa: CASSTSGGNTDTQYF
j_call: TRBJ1-2; clone_size: once; d_call: .; v_call: TRBV11-1; cdr3_nt: TGTGCCAGCAGCTCCGTACAGGGAAATGGCTATGGCTACACCTTC; cdr3_aa: CASSSVQGNGYGYTF
j_call: TRBJ2-7; clone_size: .; d_call: .; v_call: TRBV14; cdr3_nt: TGTGCCAGCAGCCAAGCGGGTTACGAGCAGTACTTC; cdr3_aa: CASSQAGYEQYF
j_call: TRBJ1-3; clone_size: .; d_call: .; v_call: TRBV13; cdr3_nt: TGTGCCAGCAGCTTCCCCCCAGACTCTGGAAACACCATATATTTT; cdr3_aa: CASSFPPDSGNTIYF
j_call: TRBJ1-5; clone_size: .; d_call: TRBD1; v_call: TRBV2; cdr3_nt: TGTGCCAGCAGCCCCGGACAGGTTTTGAATCAGCCCCAGCATTTT; cdr3_aa: CASSPGQVLNQPQHF
j_call: TRBJ1-5; clone_size: .; d_call: .; v_call: TRBV10-2; cdr3_nt: TGCGCCAGCAGCCCCGACAGACTCAATCAGCCCCAGCATTTT; cdr3_aa: CASSPDRLNQPQHF
j_call: TRBJ2-1; clone_size: .; d_call: .; v_call: TRBV7-2; cdr3_nt: TGTGCCAGCAGCAAAAGACAGAAAAGCTCCTACAATGAGCAGTTCTTC; cdr3_aa: CASSKRQKSSYNEQFF
j_call: TRBJ2-7; clone_size: .; d_call: .; v_call: TRBV7-8; cdr3_nt: TGTGCCAGCAGCTTAAGGGCAGGAGGTTACGAGCAGTACTTC; cdr3_aa: CASSLRAGGYEQYF
j_call: TRBJ1-2; clone_size: .; d_call: TRBD1; v_call: TRBV19; cdr3_nt: TGTGCCAGTAGTTCTACCTACGCCGGGACAGGATTTAACTATGGCTACACCTTC; cdr3_aa: CASSSTYAGTGFNYGYTF
j_call: TRBJ1-3; clone_size: .; d_call: TRBD1; v_call: TRBV4-1; cdr3_nt: TGCGCCAGCAGCCAAGCCCAAATCCCCCGGGACAGGGCTGGAAACACCATATATTTT; cdr3_aa: CASSQAQIPRDRAGNTIYF
j_call: TRBJ1-1; clone_size: .; d_call: TRBD1; v_call: TRBV4-1; cdr3_nt: TGCGCCAGCAGCTCTACGACAGGGGATAACACTGAAGCTTTCTTT; cdr3_aa: CASSSTTGDNTEAFF
j_call: TRBJ1-4; clone_size: .; d_call: .; v_call: TRBV6-1; cdr3_nt: TGTGCCAGCAGTGAATTTCCGGCAGGGCTAACTAATGAAAAACTGTTTTTT; cdr3_aa: CASSEFPAGLTNEKLFF
j_call: TRBJ1-1; clone_size: .; d_call: .; v_call: TRBV13; cdr3_nt: TGTGCCAGCAGCTACCAGGGGATCACTGAAGCTTTCTTT; cdr3_aa: CASSYQGITEAFF
j_call: TRBJ2-6; clone_size: .; d_call: TRBD1; v_call: TRBV6-5; cdr3_nt: TGTGCCAGCAGTAGGGACAGGGCTGGGGCCAACGTCCTGACTTTC; cdr3_aa: CASSRDRAGANVLTF
j_call: TRBJ2-1; clone_size: .; d_call: .; v_call: TRBV11-2; cdr3_nt: TGTGCCAGCAGCGGGCAGGTAGCGGCCCCCTACAATGAGCAGTTCTTC; cdr3_aa: CASSGQVAAPYNEQFF
j_call: TRBJ2-7; clone_size: .; d_call: .; v_call: TRBV18; cdr3_nt: TGTGCCAGCTCACTGGCCGGGACACTCTACGAGCAGTACTTC; cdr3_aa: CASSLAGTLYEQYF
j_call: TRBJ1-4; clone_size: .; d_call: .; v_call: TRBV2; cdr3_nt: TGTGCCAGCAGGACAGTGGATGAAAAACTGTTTTTT; cdr3_aa: CASRTVDEKLFF
j_call: TRBJ2-2; clone_size: .; d_call: .; v_call: TRBV5-4; cdr3_nt: TGTGCCAGCAGCTTGGCATTTGGGGAGCTGTTTTTT; cdr3_aa: CASSLAFGELFF
j_call: TRBJ2-1; clone_size: once; d_call: TRBD2; v_call: TRBV19; cdr3_nt: TGTGCCAGTAGTATAGATTGGGGAGGGGTCAATGAGCAGTTCTTC; cdr3_aa: CASSIDWGGVNEQFF
j_call: TRBJ2-7; clone_size: .; d_call: TRBD1; v_call: TRBV18; cdr3_nt: TGTGCCAGCTCCGGGGACAGAGACTACGAGCAGTACTTC; cdr3_aa: CASSGDRDYEQYF
j_call: TRBJ2-2; clone_size: .; d_call: .; v_call: TRBV25-1; cdr3_nt: TGTGCCAGCAGTGAATGGGGGAGGACCGGGGAGCTGTTTTTT; cdr3_aa: CASSEWGRTGELFF
j_call: TRBJ2-1; clone_size: .; d_call: .; v_call: TRBV7-7; cdr3_nt: TGTGCTAGCAGCTTAGCTCCGGGACATGATGAGCAGTTCTTC; cdr3_aa: CASSLAPGHDEQFF
j_call: TRBJ1-1; clone_size: .; d_call: .; v_call: TRBV9; cdr3_nt: TGTGCCAGCAGCGTAACAGGGATGAACACTGAAGCTTTCTTT; cdr3_aa: CASSVTGMNTEAFF
j_call: TRBJ2-5; clone_size: .; d_call: TRBD2; v_call: TRBV4-2; cdr3_nt: TGTGCCAGCAGCCAAGAGATTGCGGGAGGACCGAAACAAGAGACCCAGTACTTC; cdr3_aa: CASSQEIAGGPKQETQYF
j_call: TRBJ2-1; clone_size: .; d_call: TRBD2; v_call: TRBV29-1; cdr3_nt: TGCAGCGTCGTGCACTTGGGACTAGCGGGGGGCAATGAGCAGTTCTTC; cdr3_aa: CSVVHLGLAGGNEQFF
j_call: TRBJ2-1; clone_size: .; d_call: .; v_call: TRBV4-2; cdr3_nt: TGTGCCAGCAGCCATTATTATGAGCAGTTCTTC; cdr3_aa: CASSHYYEQFF
j_call: TRBJ2-3; clone_size: .; d_call: .; v_call: TRBV5-1; cdr3_nt: TGCGCCAGCAGCCGCGGGACCGCCAGCACAGATACGCAGTATTTT; cdr3_aa: CASSRGTASTDTQYF
j_call: TRBJ1-1; clone_size: .; d_call: .; v_call: TRBV7-9; cdr3_nt: TGTGCCAGCAGCTTAGAGCGCAGTGGCACTGAAGCTTTCTTT; cdr3_aa: CASSLERSGTEAFF
j_call: TRBJ1-2; clone_size: .; d_call: TRBD1; v_call: TRBV30; cdr3_nt: TGTGCCAGGGACAGCTATAACTATGGCTACACCTTC; cdr3_aa: CARDSYNYGYTF
j_call: TRBJ2-2; clone_size: .; d_call: .; v_call: TRBV9; cdr3_nt: TGTGCCAGCAGCGTAGCGGGCGGGGAGCTGTTTTTT; cdr3_aa: CASSVAGGELFF
j_call: TRBJ1-1; clone_size: .; d_call: .; v_call: TRBV7-9; cdr3_nt: TGTGCCAGCAGCATAACAGGAGCTGGTTTTGGTGGGAACACTGAAGCTTTCTTT; cdr3_aa: CASSITGAGFGGNTEAFF
j_call: TRBJ1-6; clone_size: .; d_call: .; v_call: TRBV7-9; cdr3_nt: TGTGCCAGTATAGAGGTGGATAATTCACCCCTCCACTTT; cdr3_aa: CASIEVDNSPLHF
j_call: TRBJ1-2; clone_size: .; d_call: .; v_call: TRBV29-1; cdr3_nt: TGCAGCACCGGGGAGGGAGGCGAAGGCTACACCTTC; cdr3_aa: CSTGEGGEGYTF
j_call: TRBJ2-2; clone_size: .; d_call: TRBD2; v_call: TRBV13; cdr3_nt: TGTGCCAGCAGCCCCACTAGCGTGGACGGGGAGCTGTTTTTT; cdr3_aa: CASSPTSVDGELFF
j_call: TRBJ1-2; clone_size: .; d_call: .; v_call: TRBV15; cdr3_nt: TGTGCCACCAGCAGAGATTCCCCTGACTCTGGTCATGGCTACACCTTC; cdr3_aa: CATSRDSPDSGHGYTF
j_call: TRBJ1-2; clone_size: .; d_call: TRBD1; v_call: TRBV6-5; cdr3_nt: TGTGCCAGCAGTTACTTACAGGGGTACGGCTACACCTTC; cdr3_aa: CASSYLQGYGYTF
j_call: TRBJ2-2; clone_size: .; d_call: .; v_call: TRBV7-9; cdr3_nt: TGTGCCAGCAGCTTGACGGGAGAGGCCGGGGAGCTGTTTTTT; cdr3_aa: CASSLTGEAGELFF
j_call: TRBJ2-2; clone_size: .; d_call: TRBD1; v_call: TRBV27; cdr3_nt: TGTGCCAGCAGTTGGACAGGGTCGGGCGGGGAGCTGTTTTTT; cdr3_aa: CASSWTGSGGELFF
j_call: TRBJ1-1; clone_size: .; d_call: .; v_call: TRBV13; cdr3_nt: TGTGCCAGCAGCTTAGGGGGCCAGAGAGCTTTCTTT; cdr3_aa: CASSLGGQRAFF
j_call: TRBJ1-5; clone_size: .; d_call: .; v_call: TRBV6-4; cdr3_nt: TGTGCCAGCAGTGACCCGTGGACAGTTGGCAATCAGCCCCAGCATTTT; cdr3_aa: CASSDPWTVGNQPQHF
j_call: TRBJ1-1; clone_size: .; d_call: .; v_call: TRBV5-1; cdr3_nt: TGCGCCAGCAGCATGGACACCTGGAGGAACACTGAAGCTTTCTTT; cdr3_aa: CASSMDTWRNTEAFF
j_call: TRBJ2-7; clone_size: .; d_call: .; v_call: TRBV9; cdr3_nt: TGTGCCAGCAGCGAGGCAAGCGGACCCTCCTACGAGCAGTACTTC; cdr3_aa: CASSEASGPSYEQYF
j_call: TRBJ2-1; clone_size: .; d_call: .; v_call: TRBV2; cdr3_nt: TGTGCCAGCAGTGAAGGGCGGCATTTCTACAATGAGCAGTTCTTC; cdr3_aa: CASSEGRHFYNEQFF
j_call: TRBJ2-3; clone_size: .; d_call: TRBD1; v_call: TRBV29-1; cdr3_nt: TGCAGCGTGGCCGGGACAGGTATCACAGATACGCAGTATTTT; cdr3_aa: CSVAGTGITDTQYF
j_call: TRBJ1-2; clone_size: .; d_call: TRBD1; v_call: TRBV6-5; cdr3_nt: TGTGCCAGCAGTAGACAGGGGGGTAAAGACTATGGCTACACCTTC; cdr3_aa: CASSRQGGKDYGYTF
j_call: TRBJ2-3; clone_size: .; d_call: TRBD2; v_call: TRBV27; cdr3_nt: TGTGCCAGCAGACCCATTGCGGGGGGGCCATCAGATACGCAGTATTTT; cdr3_aa: CASRPIAGGPSDTQYF
j_call: TRBJ1-3; clone_size: .; d_call: .; v_call: TRBV9; cdr3_nt: TGTGCCAGCAGCGCAGGAGGCTCTGGAAACACCATATATTTT; cdr3_aa: CASSAGGSGNTIYF
j_call: TRBJ2-1; clone_size: .; d_call: TRBD2; v_call: TRBV7-7; cdr3_nt: TGTGCTAGCAGCTCAGTAGCGGGGCCTTACAATGAGCAGTTCTTC; cdr3_aa: CASSSVAGPYNEQFF
j_call: TRBJ1-5; clone_size: .; d_call: .; v_call: TRBV15; cdr3_nt: TGTGCCACCAGCAGAGGGGGATCGGAGGTTCAGCCCCAGCATTTT; cdr3_aa: CATSRGGSEVQPQHF
j_call: TRBJ2-5; clone_size: .; d_call: TRBD1; v_call: TRBV5-4; cdr3_nt: TGTGCCAGCAGGGGGACAGGGAGGGGAGAGACCCAGTACTTC; cdr3_aa: CASRGTGRGETQYF
j_call: TRBJ2-5; clone_size: .; d_call: .; v_call: TRBV5-6; cdr3_nt: TGTGCCAGCAGCTGGCAGGACACCCAAGAGACCCAGTACTTC; cdr3_aa: CASSWQDTQETQYF
j_call: TRBJ1-1; clone_size: .; d_call: .; v_call: TRBV9; cdr3_nt: TGTGCCAGCAGCGTAGAGGGGTTGAACACTGAAGCTTTCTTT; cdr3_aa: CASSVEGLNTEAFF
j_call: TRBJ1-2; clone_size: .; d_call: TRBD1; v_call: TRBV5-5; cdr3_nt: TGTGCCAGCAGCTGGACAGGGGATGGCGACTATGGCTACACCTTC; cdr3_aa: CASSWTGDGDYGYTF
j_call: TRBJ2-1; clone_size: .; d_call: .; v_call: TRBV5-4; cdr3_nt: TGTGCCAGCAGAACGGAGAATGAGCAGTTCTTC; cdr3_aa: CASRTENEQFF
j_call: TRBJ2-5; clone_size: .; d_call: .; v_call: TRBV2; cdr3_nt: TGTGCCAGCAGTGGCGTGACCCAGTACTTC; cdr3_aa: CASSGVTQYF
j_call: TRBJ1-6; clone_size: once; d_call: .; v_call: TRBV5-4; cdr3_nt: TGTGCCAGCCGCGGGGGACGGACTAATTCACCCCTCCACTTT; cdr3_aa: CASRGGRTNSPLHF
j_call: TRBJ1-1; clone_size: .; d_call: .; v_call: TRBV7-8; cdr3_nt: TGTGCCAGCAGACCCTATGGGGACACCTGGGACACTGAAGCTTTCTTT; cdr3_aa: CASRPYGDTWDTEAFF